This record looks at one T cell receptor (beta chain) sequence and its context. What it binds is not known. The entry originates in a study of shared clonotypes between healthy human individuals. General observations from the study: Though the depth was large, rarefaction showed that sorted-subset sequencing was incomplete. Shared across a handful of donors were around 5% of the naive CD4 clonotypes.

V trimming: 0 bases; J trimming: 0 bases; junction bases outside the gene matches: 2. This CDR3 has 15 residues. Germline values: CDR1 SGHRS, CDR2 YFSETQ. The deep-level immunoSEQ assay was used. Several immunoSEQ 96-well plates shared each subset's DNA, each plate a replicate. Some clones are missing from TCRdb's copy, which holds only in-frame ones; the method was immunoSEQ multiplex PCR. The sample lists 1.6 million or so clones; around 98.5% were seen once. The clonotype was recovered from a man younger than 45 in good health. Sequenced sample: naive CD4+ T cells sorted from blood. Subset denoted: CD45RA+ positively selected. The rearrangement links TRBV5-1 to TRBJ2-7, with TRBD2 matching over 8 bases. In nucleotides, the CDR3 is TGCGCCAGCAGCTTGGTTAGCGGGACCTCCTACGAGCAGTACTTC. Translation: CASSLVSGTSYEQYF.